This TCR beta chain was retrieved from a study of regulatory T cells in long-lasting Graves disease. The study's findings and limits: Persistent Graves' patients showed reduced TCR diversity versus newly diagnosed patients.

At least ten counts were recorded for this clonotype. Its cognate antigen is unknown. The time point denotes: persistent/refractory GD, antithyroid drugs over 5 years with positive TRAb. After RNA was extracted from PBMCs, the TCR library was made from it. Libraries of TCR beta came from iRepertoire HTBI primers plus Arm-PCR of CDR3 regions. TCRdb independently ran MiXCR on the multiplex PCR reads; one entry per CDR3 protein. The repertoire holds roughly 700,000 distinct CDR3 sequences, with about 30% as singletons. This clonotype was obtained from a female donor with Graves disease. This specimen was peripheral blood mononuclear cells (PBMCs), taken when the disease was refractory, from a patient treated with antithyroid drugs.

The DNA of the CDR3 is TGTGCCATCATGGTAGGGGATAACTATGGCTACACCTTC. Translation: CAIMVGDNYGYTF. This chain links TRBV10-3 with TRBJ1-2; D possibly corresponds to TRBD1 (5 bases). The CDR3 spans 13 residues. V dropped 7 bases and J dropped 1 base, with 10 bases sitting between them. Per germline, CDR1 ENHRY and CDR2 SYGVKD.